Listed below are T cell receptor beta chains from one sample, sequenced in a study of blood T cell repertoires in COVID-19. Assay: immunoSEQ multiplex PCR; the TCRdb copy retains only in-frame clones and omits some. The data contain under 45,000 clones, 80% to 90% of them singletons. The specimen sequenced was peripheral blood. The receptors here all came from a human donor in a cohort sampled during active COVID-19. Both conserved end residues are part of each CDR3. A D gene is named only where the DNA matches it firmly. Size is stated for part of the rows, as once, few or many counts, or as a class when the clone is expanded.

J: TRBJ1-1; V: TRBV7-3; size: .; D: .; DNA: TGTGCCAGCAGCTCGTCAATAACTACTGAAGCTTTCTTT; CDR3: CASSSSITTEAFF
J: TRBJ2-5; V: TRBV4-2; size: .; D: TRBD2; DNA: TGTGCCAGCAGCTTCGGACTAGCGGGAGGGGCAGAGACCCAGTACTTC; CDR3: CASSFGLAGGAETQYF
J: TRBJ2-6; V: TRBV6-1; size: .; D: .; DNA: TGTGCCAGCAGTGAGATCAGGGTTCCCGGGGCCAACGTCCTGACTTTC; CDR3: CASSEIRVPGANVLTF
J: TRBJ1-6; V: TRBV28; size: few; D: .; DNA: TGTGCCAGCAGCACGAACAGGGTTTATAATTCACCCCTCCACTTT; CDR3: CASSTNRVYNSPLHF
J: TRBJ2-2; V: TRBV5-4; size: .; D: TRBD1; DNA: TGTGCCAGCAGCCAGGGGGCAACCGGGGAGCTGTTTTTT; CDR3: CASSQGATGELFF
J: TRBJ1-2; V: TRBV2; size: once; D: .; DNA: TGTGCCAGCAGTGCAGACAGAATTGGAGGCTACACCTTC; CDR3: CASSADRIGGYTF
J: TRBJ2-7; V: TRBV7-2; size: .; D: TRBD2; DNA: TGTGCCAGCAGCTTAGAGCAGGGAGGGATAGATCCCTACGAGCAGTACTTC; CDR3: CASSLEQGGIDPYEQYF
J: TRBJ2-7; V: TRBV9; size: .; D: TRBD2; DNA: TGTGCCAGCAGTCCCGCGGGGGACCCCGGGGTCAAGCAGTACTTC; CDR3: CASSPAGDPGVKQYF
J: TRBJ2-2; V: TRBV30; size: .; D: TRBD2; DNA: TGTGCCTGGAGTGTACTCCGGAGCGGGAGTCGTACCGGGGAGCTGTTTTTT; CDR3: CAWSVLRSGSRTGELFF
J: TRBJ1-1; V: TRBV2; size: .; D: .; DNA: TGTGCCAGCAGTGATCGAGGCAGCTTGAACACTGAAGCTTTCTTT; CDR3: CASSDRGSLNTEAFF
J: TRBJ1-1; V: TRBV5-1; size: .; D: .; DNA: TGCGCCAGCAGCTTATTCCAAGGGGGGAACACTGAAGCTTTCTTT; CDR3: CASSLFQGGNTEAFF
J: TRBJ1-6; V: TRBV25-1; size: .; D: TRBD1; DNA: TGTGCCAGCCGACGGACAGGGGATAATTCACCCCTCCACTTT; CDR3: CASRRTGDNSPLHF
J: TRBJ2-7; V: TRBV13; size: .; D: .; DNA: TGTGCCAGCAGCTTAGACGGGTACGAGCAGTACTTC; CDR3: CASSLDGYEQYF
J: TRBJ2-7; V: TRBV3-1/TRBV3-2; size: .; D: TRBD2; DNA: TGTGCCAGCAGTCCCCCGGGACTAGAGGGGTCCGAGCAGTACTTC; CDR3: CASSPPGLEGSEQYF
J: TRBJ2-1; V: TRBV6-2/TRBV6-3; size: .; D: TRBD2; DNA: TGTGCCAGCAGTGAGATTAGCGGGTCCTACAATGAGCAGTTCTTC; CDR3: CASSEISGSYNEQFF
J: TRBJ2-3; V: TRBV10-3; size: .; D: .; DNA: TGTGCCATCAGAGAGAGCGGAGCGCCTAGCACAGATACGCAGTATTTT; CDR3: CAIRESGAPSTDTQYF
J: TRBJ2-7; V: TRBV29-1; size: .; D: TRBD2; DNA: TGCAGCGTTGAAAGGGTAGCGGGAGGTCCCAAGGAGCAGTACTTC; CDR3: CSVERVAGGPKEQYF
J: TRBJ2-1; V: TRBV15; size: .; D: TRBD2; DNA: TGTGCCACCAGCAGAAAACTAGCGGGAGTAAATAATGAGCAGTTCTTC; CDR3: CATSRKLAGVNNEQFF
J: TRBJ2-5; V: TRBV9; size: once; D: .; DNA: TGTGCCACAAGGCTATGGGGCAGTCAAGAGACCCAGTACTTC; CDR3: CATRLWGSQETQYF
J: TRBJ1-1; V: TRBV5-1; size: .; D: .; DNA: TGCGCCAGCAGCTGGGGAGCGAACACTGAAGCTTTCTTT; CDR3: CASSWGANTEAFF
J: TRBJ2-7; V: TRBV5-1; size: .; D: .; DNA: TGCGCCAGCAGCTTGGTCGGGGGGCTAAACGAGCAGTACTTC; CDR3: CASSLVGGLNEQYF
J: TRBJ2-2; V: TRBV6-5; size: .; D: .; DNA: TGTGCCAGCAGTTACATCGGGGCCGGGGAGCTGTTTTTT; CDR3: CASSYIGAGELFF
J: TRBJ2-1; V: TRBV7-2; size: .; D: TRBD2; DNA: TGTGCCAGCAGCTTAGCGGGACTAGCGGTGGGAGGTGAGCAGTTCTTC; CDR3: CASSLAGLAVGGEQFF
J: TRBJ2-3; V: TRBV5-4; size: .; D: .; DNA: TGTGCCAGCAGCCCCAGGGACTTAGGGACGGATACGCAGTATTTT; CDR3: CASSPRDLGTDTQYF
J: TRBJ2-1; V: TRBV20-1; size: .; D: TRBD2; DNA: TGCAGTGCTAGTCTCAGCGGGAGCTACAATGAGCAGTTCTTC; CDR3: CSASLSGSYNEQFF
J: TRBJ2-7; V: TRBV9; size: .; D: TRBD2; DNA: TGTGCCAGCAGCCAAAATCCGACTAGCGGGGCCTACGAGCAGTACTTC; CDR3: CASSQNPTSGAYEQYF
J: TRBJ2-7; V: TRBV7-9; size: .; D: .; DNA: TGTGCCAGCAGTTACGGACAGCAAGGTCCGAAGCAGTACTTC; CDR3: CASSYGQQGPKQYF
J: TRBJ1-4; V: TRBV19; size: .; D: TRBD1; DNA: TGTGCCAGTAGCCTGAACAGGGGTGCTAATGAAAAACTGTTTTTT; CDR3: CASSLNRGANEKLFF
J: TRBJ2-7; V: TRBV28; size: .; D: .; DNA: TGTGCCAGTCTGGGACTGCCCCTTTACGAGCAGTACTTC; CDR3: CASLGLPLYEQYF
J: TRBJ2-3; V: TRBV7-9; size: .; D: .; DNA: TGTGCCAGCAGCTTAGCGTCAGGGCCAGATACGCAGTATTTT; CDR3: CASSLASGPDTQYF
J: TRBJ2-7; V: TRBV28; size: few; D: .; DNA: TGTGCCAGCAGACGAAAAAGGGGGACGCCTTACGAGCAGTACTTC; CDR3: CASRRKRGTPYEQYF
J: TRBJ2-5; V: TRBV7-2; size: once; D: TRBD1; DNA: TGTGCCAGCAGCCACTTGGGACAGGGCGAGACCCAGTACTTC; CDR3: CASSHLGQGETQYF
J: TRBJ1-2; V: TRBV3-1/TRBV3-2; size: .; D: TRBD1; DNA: TGTGCCAGCAGCCCCCCGGCGGCCACAGGGGGCAGGAACTATGGCTACACCTTC; CDR3: CASSPPAATGGRNYGYTF
J: TRBJ1-5; V: TRBV20-1; size: few; D: TRBD1; DNA: TGCAGTGCTAGTGTCGGGACAGGGGATGATGGGAATCAGCCCCAGCATTTT; CDR3: CSASVGTGDDGNQPQHF
J: TRBJ2-7; V: TRBV6-5; size: .; D: TRBD2; DNA: TGTGCCAGCAGTTCCAGGACTAGAACACTCTACGAGCAGTACTTC; CDR3: CASSSRTRTLYEQYF
J: TRBJ2-2; V: TRBV21-1; size: .; D: .; DNA: TGTGCCAGCAGACTAGCGGGAGGGCGGGAGCTGTTTTTT; CDR3: CASRLAGGRELFF
J: TRBJ1-4; V: TRBV30; size: .; D: .; DNA: TGTGCCTGGATGGGGGCGGAGGTGGAAAAACTGTTTTTT; CDR3: CAWMGAEVEKLFF
J: TRBJ1-5; V: TRBV27; size: .; D: TRBD1; DNA: TGTGCCAGCAGGGGGACAGAAAATCAGCCCCAGCATTTT; CDR3: CASRGTENQPQHF
J: TRBJ2-7; V: TRBV27; size: .; D: .; DNA: TGTGCCAGCAGAAAATCGACAGGAGTATCCTACGAGCAGTACTTC; CDR3: CASRKSTGVSYEQYF
J: TRBJ1-2; V: TRBV6-2/TRBV6-3; size: .; D: TRBD1; DNA: TGTGCCAGCAGCCAGCCGGGACAGGGTTACTATGGCTACACCTTC; CDR3: CASSQPGQGYYGYTF
J: TRBJ2-1; V: TRBV5-1; size: .; D: .; DNA: TGCGCCAGCAGCTTGGTAACCCTGGGCGATGAGCAGTTCTTC; CDR3: CASSLVTLGDEQFF
J: TRBJ2-3; V: TRBV7-9; size: .; D: .; DNA: TGTGCCAGCAGCTTAGGGAGGGTACCGGCAGATACGCAGTATTTT; CDR3: CASSLGRVPADTQYF
J: TRBJ2-7; V: TRBV6-2/TRBV6-3; size: once; D: .; DNA: TGTGCCAGCAGTCCGACCGGGAGCTCCTACGAGCAGTACTTC; CDR3: CASSPTGSSYEQYF
J: TRBJ2-5; V: TRBV6-5; size: .; D: TRBD2; DNA: TGTGCCAGCAGTTTAAGCGGGGGGTTTGGAGAGACCCAGTACTTC; CDR3: CASSLSGGFGETQYF
J: TRBJ2-6; V: TRBV5-5; size: .; D: .; DNA: TGTGCCAGCAGCTTTAGTATAAAAATGCCAGGGATCCCTGGGGCCAACGTCCTGACTTTC; CDR3: CASSFSIKMPGIPGANVLTF
J: TRBJ2-2; V: TRBV4-1; size: .; D: TRBD1; DNA: TGCGCCAGCAGCCACCCGGGACAGGATAACACCGGGGAGCTGTTTTTT; CDR3: CASSHPGQDNTGELFF
J: TRBJ1-2; V: TRBV15; size: .; D: .; DNA: TGCGCCACCAGCAGAGGGGGAGAGAACTATGGCTACACCTTC; CDR3: CATSRGGENYGYTF
J: TRBJ1-1; V: TRBV5-1; size: once; D: .; DNA: TGCGCCAGCAGCTTGGAAGGGGTTGACACTGAAGCTTTCTTT; CDR3: CASSLEGVDTEAFF
J: TRBJ1-5; V: TRBV18; size: few; D: TRBD1; DNA: TGTGCCAGCTCTGACCGACAGGGCGCGTACCAGCCCCAGCATTTT; CDR3: CASSDRQGAYQPQHF